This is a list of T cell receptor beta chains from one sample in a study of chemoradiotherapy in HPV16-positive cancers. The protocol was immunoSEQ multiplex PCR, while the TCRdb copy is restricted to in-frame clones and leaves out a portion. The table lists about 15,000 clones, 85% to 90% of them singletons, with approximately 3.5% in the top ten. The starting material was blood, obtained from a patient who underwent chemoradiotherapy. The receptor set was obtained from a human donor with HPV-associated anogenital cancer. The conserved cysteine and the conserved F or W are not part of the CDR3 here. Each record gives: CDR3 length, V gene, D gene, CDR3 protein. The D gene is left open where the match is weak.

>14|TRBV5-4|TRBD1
ASSRQGWSVDTEAF
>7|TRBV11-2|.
ARRGCAF
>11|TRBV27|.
ASSFRSKNGYT
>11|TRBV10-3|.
AISQGSRTEAF
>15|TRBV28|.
ASSFSLALVQSYEQY
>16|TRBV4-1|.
ASSQDESFSGRSHEQY
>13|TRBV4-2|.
ASSQEATVNYGYT
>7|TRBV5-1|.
ASSPFPH
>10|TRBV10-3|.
AISELQETQY
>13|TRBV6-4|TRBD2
ASSVVAGSGDTQY
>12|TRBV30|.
AWSVSNLNYGYT
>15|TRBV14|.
ASSQEDPGVSTDTQY
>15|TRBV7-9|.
ASSFPQAEGERNGYT
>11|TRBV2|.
ASDSGSEVKLF
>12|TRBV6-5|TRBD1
ASSYGTGDQPQH
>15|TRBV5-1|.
ASSPLASGRDNSPLH
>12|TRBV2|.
ASSELGAGYGYT
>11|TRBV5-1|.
ASSSANTDTQY
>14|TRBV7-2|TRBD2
ASSLWGSGSSDTQY
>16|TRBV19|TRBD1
ASSIRVKQGVGTYEQY
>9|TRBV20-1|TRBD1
SARGGQEAF
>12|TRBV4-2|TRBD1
ATTSGGRTGELF
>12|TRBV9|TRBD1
ASKELTGGTEAF
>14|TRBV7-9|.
ASSLDEPLLYNEQF
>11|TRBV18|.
ASSLSARDTQY
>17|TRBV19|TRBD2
ASSIGTSGRARSYNEQF
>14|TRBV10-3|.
AISPGRTGRSQELF
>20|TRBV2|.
ASSVNSWVDTEVRTAVGELF
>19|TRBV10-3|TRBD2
AISESSGGLAGVSSYNEQF
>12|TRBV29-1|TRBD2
SVGNSGIKNIQY
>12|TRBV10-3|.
AIMASGQTYEQY
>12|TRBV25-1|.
ASSEAGSGNTIY
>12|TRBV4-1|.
ASSLVAYQETQY
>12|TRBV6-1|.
ASAMTGETQPQH
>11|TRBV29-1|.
SALKPSSYEQY
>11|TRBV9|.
ASSARGRDEQF
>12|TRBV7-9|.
ASSLAGGFREQY
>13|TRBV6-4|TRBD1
ASSQTGTGLYGYT
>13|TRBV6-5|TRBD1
ASIRDRAMNTEAF
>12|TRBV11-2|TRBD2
ASSSLAGVNEQF